This T cell receptor beta chain was recovered during a study of OX40 agonist ivuxolimab in advanced cancers. Generated by immunoSEQ multiplex PCR, the TCRdb table keeps only in-frame clones and is missing some. The sample includes under 80,000 clones, approximately 90% of them seen just once. The CDR3 runs 20 residues. The ends lost 0 bases at V and 7 bases at J; junction bases unmatched: 19. Germline V lookup: CDR1 LGHNA, CDR2 YNFKEQ. This TCR derives from an adult with an advanced solid tumor such as melanoma, head and neck, liver or kidney cancer. Sequenced here: CD4+ or CD8+ T cells sorted from blood, sampled in a trial of the OX40 agonist ivuxolimab. The gene calls are TRBV4-2 and TRBJ2-2; 8 bases agree with TRBD1. CDR3 nucleotide sequence: TGTGCCAGCAGCCAAGAACCGGCAGGGGGCATAGCGGCACGATACGGGGAGCTGTTTTTT. Amino acids: CASSQEPAGGIAARYGELFF.